Below are 8 T cell receptor beta chains sequenced from a single sample in a study of T cell responses to AZD1222 COVID-19 vaccine. The method was immunoSEQ multiplex PCR; TCRdb's version includes in-frame clones alone and lacks a portion of them. Counted here are 150,000 to 200,000 clones, 88% occurring once; the ten biggest clones make up roughly a quarter. This specimen was peripheral blood, taken 28 days after the second AZD1222 dose. The receptors stem from an adult who received the AZD1222 COVID-19 vaccine.

The chain links TRBV20-1 to TRBJ2-3; 7 bases are a match to TRBD1. Germline assignment: CDR1 DFQATT and CDR2 SNEGSKA (reference sequence). The CDR3 runs 14 residues. Trimming removed 3 bases from V and 2 bases from J; junction bases left unmatched: 5. The CDR3 reads CSASSDRDTDTQYF. The DNA of the CDR3 is TGCAGTGCTAGTAGTGACAGGGACACAGATACGCAGTATTTT.

The chain combines TRBV10-3 with TRBJ2-2; 9 bases align to TRBD1. CDR1 and CDR2 from the germline V gene are ENHRY and SYGVKD. The ends lost 5 bases at V and 8 bases at J; junction bases unmatched: 9. The CDR3 loop spans 15 amino acids. The CDR3 is CAISLTGGQRGELFF. CDR3 sequence (DNA): TGTGCCATCAGTCTCACAGGGGGCCAACGGGGGGAGCTGTTTTTT.

This clone was seen a single time. Here the CDR3 DNA reads TGTGCCTGGAGTGGGGAGGTGGGAGAAAAACTGTTTTTT. Protein: CAWSGEVGEKLFF. This chain connects TRBV30 to TRBJ1-4; no clear D gene. Trimming took 1 base from V and 8 from J, leaving 11 bases between them. CDR3 length: 13 residues. Germline-derived CDR1 and CDR2 are GTSNPN and SVGIG (reference sequence).

The rearrangement joins TRBV28 to TRBJ1-1; D is unclear. CDR1 and CDR2 from the germline V gene are MDHEN and SYDVKM. The CDR3 spans 12 residues. The V end was cut by 3 bases, the J end by 5 bases, with 7 bases between. CDR3 DNA sequence: TGTGCCAGCAGTTTCCCCCAGACTGAAGCTTTCTTT. This translates into CASSFPQTEAFF.

The V and J genes are TRBV7-2 and TRBJ2-7; D might be TRBD2 (5 bases). The CDR3 is 12 residues long. The germline gives CDR1 SGHTA, CDR2 FQGNSA. Trimming took 4 bases from V and 6 from J, leaving 10 bases between them. The DNA of the CDR3 is TGTGCCAGCAGCTCCTCTGCGGGCGAGCAGTACTTC. This sequence encodes CASSSSAGEQYF.

The chain joins TRBV25-1 to TRBJ1-4; D may be TRBD1 (5 bases). V was trimmed by 3 bases and J by 6 bases, leaving 14 bases between them. This CDR3 region has 15 residues. Germline V lookup: CDR1 MGHDK, CDR2 SYGVNS. This chain's CDR3 is CASSDATGRDEKLFF. For the CDR3, the DNA is TGTGCCAGCAGTGACGCCACGGGCAGGGATGAAAAACTGTTTTTT.

The chain recombines TRBV4-3 with TRBJ2-2, with D possibly matching TRBD1 (5 bases). CDR1 and CDR2 (germline): LGHNA, YSLEER. The CDR3 runs to 17 residues. The V end was cut by 0 bases, the J end by 6 bases, with 17 bases between. Here the CDR3 DNA reads TGCGCCAGCAGCCAAGATCGTAGGTTCAGGGTTGCCGGGGAGCTGTTTTTT. Protein: CASSQDRRFRVAGELFF.

The chain combines TRBV6-2 or TRBV6-3 with TRBJ1-1; the D is unclear. Germline V gene sequence: CDR1 MNHEY, CDR2 SVGEGT. The CDR3 is 15 residues long. The V end lost 2 bases, the J end lost 3 bases, and 13 bases lay between the germline ends. CDR3 nucleotide sequence: TGTGCCAGCAGTTACCCTCCGGGATGGGACACTGAAGCTTTCTTT. It encodes CASSYPPGWDTEAFF.